The 14 T cell receptor beta chains presented below share a single source sample, sequenced in a study of blood T cell repertoires in COVID-19. Some clones are missing from TCRdb's copy, which holds only in-frame ones; the method was immunoSEQ multiplex PCR. The repertoire consists of under 200,000 clones, with about 85% occurring once and the leading ten covering 9.8%. The specimen was peripheral blood. These receptors were obtained from a woman at least 80 years old with acute or convalescent COVID-19.

This chain uses TRBV4-3 with TRBJ1-2, with TRBD1 matching over 7 bases. Looked up from germline, CDR1 is LGHNA and CDR2 is YSLEER. The length of the CDR3 is 15 residues. V trimming: 8 bases; J trimming: 2 bases; junction bases outside the gene matches: 11. The CDR3 loop reads CASADRDSPNYGYTF. In DNA, the CDR3 is TGCGCCAGCGCCGATCGGGACAGCCCGAACTATGGCTACACCTTC.

As to this clone: Distinct nucleotide sequences in the sample also encode this CDR3. CDR3: CASSLGLAGGRETQYF. The CDR3 nucleotides are TGTGCCAGCAGCTTAGGCCTAGCGGGAGGCCGGGAGACCCAGTACTTC. V is TRBV7-6 and J is TRBJ2-5, with 11 bases that match TRBD2. Germline trimming cut 1 base from V and 5 bases from J; bases unmatched to any gene: 6. The CDR3 loop spans 16 amino acids. CDR1 is SGHVS and CDR2 is FNYEAQ in the germline V gene.

The chain couples TRBV5-1 to TRBJ2-5; D is unresolved. V dropped 0 bases and J dropped 1 base, with 4 bases sitting between them. The CDR3 consists of 13 residues. CDR1 is SGHRS and CDR2 is YFSETQ in the germline V gene. The CDR3 is CASSLAFQETQYF. DNA of the CDR3: TGCGCCAGCAGCTTGGCGTTCCAAGAGACCCAGTACTTC.

V gene TRBV19 combines with J gene TRBJ2-5; a possible D gene is TRBD1 (5 bases). V was clipped by 6 bases and J by 5 bases, with 10 bases between them. Per the germline V gene, CDR1 is LNHDA and CDR2 is SQIVND (reference sequence). CDR3 size: 12 residues. The DNA of the CDR3 is TGTGCCAGTAGCCCAGGGTGGGAGACCCAGTACTTC. It yields the protein CASSPGWETQYF.

V is TRBV9 and J is TRBJ2-3; 10 bases fit TRBD2. CDR1 and CDR2 (germline): SGDLS, YYNGEE. The CDR3 covers 16 residues. V trimming: 4 bases; J trimming: 2 bases; junction bases outside the gene matches: 7. This chain's CDR3 is CASSPRTSGNTDTQYF. CDR3 DNA: TGTGCCAGCAGCCCACGGACTAGCGGAAACACAGATACGCAGTATTTT.

This clone was counted once. The chain combines TRBV5-1 with TRBJ2-1; 12 bases are shared with TRBD2. The CDR3 contains 17 residues. Germline V gene sequence: CDR1 SGHRS, CDR2 YFSETQ. V lost 0 bases, J lost 8 bases, and 9 bases stayed unmatched. The CDR3 is CASSLGLAGEGLDEQFF. In nucleotides, the CDR3 is TGCGCCAGCAGCTTGGGACTAGCGGGAGAAGGGTTAGATGAGCAGTTCTTC.

The rearrangement links TRBV7-9 to TRBJ1-2; D is undetermined. The V end was cut by 6 bases, the J end by 7 bases, with 9 bases between. Germline loops: CDR1 SEHNR, CDR2 FQNEAQ (reference sequence). The CDR3 has 11 amino acids. The CDR3 nucleotides are TGTGCCAGCAGTTCGTACGGTGGCTACACCTTC. Protein product: CASSSYGGYTF.

The J gene is TRBJ2-2, the V gene TRBV5-1; tentatively, D is TRBD2 (5 bases). The CDR3 covers 16 residues. The V gene lost 0 bases and the J gene lost 13 bases, with 22 bases spanning the gap. Germline V gene sequence: CDR1 SGHRS, CDR2 YFSETQ. As DNA, the CDR3 is TGCGCCAGCAGCTTGGCCGCTAGGACCGCTAGCTCGGGGCTGTTTTTT. It is translated as CASSLAARTASSGLFF.

The gene calls are TRBV15 and TRBJ2-7, with TRBD2 identical over 7 bases. The length of the CDR3 is 16 residues. With 1 base clipped from V and 5 bases from J, the junction kept 11 bases outside the gene matches. Germline V CDR1 and CDR2: LNHNV, YYDKDF (reference sequence). The CDR3 loop is CATSRGYRTSRDEQYF. In nucleotides, the CDR3 is TGTGCCACCAGCAGAGGGTACAGGACTAGTCGGGACGAGCAGTACTTC.

The gene calls are TRBV6-1 and TRBJ1-2; no clear D. The CDR3 has 14 residues. V lost 2 bases and J 7 bases, leaving 14 bases between the germline ends. Germline V gene lookup returns CDR1 MNHNS and CDR2 SASEGT. The CDR3 reads CASSETPKLVGYTF. CDR3 sequence (DNA): TGTGCCAGCAGTGAAACCCCAAAGCTGGTTGGCTACACCTTC.

This chain uses TRBV7-8 with TRBJ2-3; D may correspond to TRBD1 or TRBD2 (7 bases each). Trimming cost V 7 bases and J 3 bases, with 17 bases left between them. Germline-derived CDR1 and CDR2 are SGHVS and FQNEAQ. The CDR3 is 15 residues long. The CDR3 sequence is CASTRGRGRTDTQYF. CDR3 coding DNA: TGTGCCAGCACCCGAGGGAGGGGGCGGACAGATACGCAGTATTTT.

This clone was detected once. The rearrangement links TRBV5-1 to TRBJ2-7; perhaps TRBD1 as D (6 bases). V shed 5 bases and J shed 3 bases, with 6 bases lying between them. The CDR3 is made up of 11 amino acids. Per the germline V gene, CDR1 is SGHRS and CDR2 is YFSETQ. CDR3: CASRGGYEQYF. CDR3 in DNA: TGCGCCAGCAGAGGGGGCTACGAGCAGTACTTC.

The chain combines TRBV6-5 with TRBJ1-4; D not certain. Trimming took 6 bases from V and 0 from J, leaving 11 bases between them. CDR3 size: 15 residues. Germline V gene data show CDR1 as MNHEY and CDR2 as SVGAGI. In nucleotides, the CDR3 is TGTGCCAGCAGGGGAGGGTGGGCAACTAATGAAAAACTGTTTTTT. It specifies CASRGGWATNEKLFF.

The chain uses TRBV27 and TRBJ2-7; TRBD2 agrees at 8 bases. CDR1 is MNHEY, CDR2 SMNVEV, per germline (reference sequence). The CDR3 has 13 residues. J gave up 3 bases and V 7 bases, and 5 bases lay outside the gene matches. CDR3 in amino acids: CASIKRGSYEQYF. The CDR3 coding sequence is TGTGCCAGCATCAAGCGGGGGAGCTACGAGCAGTACTTC.